The 21 T cell receptor beta chains listed next were all sequenced from one sample in a study of graft-versus-host responses after intestinal transplantation. The protocol was immunoSEQ multiplex PCR, while the TCRdb copy is restricted to in-frame clones and leaves out a portion. Of roughly 120,000 clones in the sample, just under 95% were seen once. No antigen has been assigned to these receptors. Here the sequenced sample was unstimulated CD4+ T cells sorted from spleen or lymph node cells, taken before intestinal transplant. Source of these receptors: a human donor who received an intestinal transplant.

This clone was seen only once. This chain uses TRBV6-4 with TRBJ2-1; D gene uncertain. V was shortened by 7 bases and J by 7 bases, with 2 bases between the two germline ends. The CDR3 is made up of 9 amino acids. The germline V gene encodes CDR1 MRHNA and CDR2 SNTAGT. CDR3 amino acids: CASKNEQFF. The DNA for the CDR3 is TGTGCCAGCAAGAATGAGCAGTTCTTC.

V and J are TRBV7-8 and TRBJ1-2; possible D gene TRBD1, 5 bases. The CDR3 is 14 residues long. V was cut by 1 base and J by 6 bases, with 12 bases left in between. The V gene's germline CDR1 is SGHVS and CDR2 FQNEAQ. CDR3 nucleotide sequence: TGTGCCAGCAGCTTAGGGGGCACAGGAAATGGCTACACCTTC. It codes for CASSLGGTGNGYTF.

The gene calls are TRBV28 and TRBJ2-7; 14 nucleotides match TRBD2. The CDR3 loop spans 16 amino acids. V shed 5 bases, J shed 1 base, and the junction held 4 bases outside the gene matches. Germline V gene sequence: CDR1 MDHEN, CDR2 SYDVKM. CDR3 sequence (DNA): TGTGCCAGCAGTGGGACTAGCGGGAGTTGGTCCTACGAGCAGTACTTC. Translation gives CASSGTSGSWSYEQYF.

This clone was counted once. The gene calls are TRBV5-1 and TRBJ1-1; D remains ambiguous. V was shortened by 0 bases and J by 1 base, with 7 bases between the two germline ends. The CDR3 extends over 14 amino acids. Germline loops: CDR1 SGHRS, CDR2 YFSETQ. The CDR3 coding sequence is TGCGCCAGCAGCTTGGCCCCGGGGAACACTGAAGCTTTCTTT. It encodes CASSLAPGNTEAFF.

The V call is TRBV5-4, the J call TRBJ2-3; D is perhaps TRBD1 (5 bases). Trimming removed 3 bases from V and 2 bases from J, with 13 bases in between. The CDR3 is made up of 15 amino acids. Germline assignment: CDR1 SGHNT and CDR2 YYREEE (reference sequence). The CDR3 DNA reads as TGTGCCAGCAGCTCGCCAAGGGGAACCACAGATACGCAGTATTTT. This translates into CASSSPRGTTDTQYF. The full variable domain, rest sourced from reference TRBV5-4 and TRBJ2-3, is ETGVTQSPTHLIKTRGQQVTLRCSSQSGHNTVSWYQQALGQGPQFIFQYYREEENGRGNFPPRFSGLQFPNYSSELNVNALELDDSALYLCASSSPRGTTDTQYFGPGTRLTVL.

The V and J genes are TRBV19 and TRBJ2-5; 9 nucleotides match TRBD2. V trimming: 3 bases; J trimming: 4 bases; junction bases outside the gene matches: 0. The germline V gene has CDR1 LNHDA and CDR2 SQIVND (reference sequence). This CDR3 is built from 13 residues. CDR3 in amino acids: CASSMREGETQYF. In nucleotides, the CDR3 is TGTGCCAGTAGTATGCGGGAGGGAGAGACCCAGTACTTC.

The chain has TRBV4-1 and TRBJ1-1, with TRBD1 as a possible D gene (5 bases). The V and J ends lost 0 bases and 5 bases respectively, with 16 bases between them. The CDR3 covers 16 residues. The germline V gene encodes CDR1 MGHRA and CDR2 YSYEKL. The CDR3 protein is CASSQEGDPGRTEAFF. Written as DNA, the CDR3 is TGCGCCAGCAGCCAAGAGGGGGACCCAGGAAGGACTGAAGCTTTCTTT.

The V and J genes are TRBV11-1 and TRBJ1-2, with a weak D call TRBD1 (6 bases). This CDR3 region has 13 residues. In germline, CDR1 is SGHAT, CDR2 FQDESV (reference sequence). Deletions cut 5 bases from V and 5 bases from J, with 12 bases between. CDR3 nucleotide sequence: TGTGCCAGCAGCAACCGACAGGTATATGGCTACACCTTC. Translated: CASSNRQVYGYTF. The full variable domain, its missing parts supplied by reference TRBV11-1 and TRBJ1-2, is EAEVAQSPRYKITEKSQAVAFWCDPISGHATLYWYRQILGQGPELLVQFQDESVVDDSQLPKDRFSAERLKGVDSTLKIQPAELGDSAMYLCASSNRQVYGYTFGSGTRLTVV.

This chain joins TRBV19 and TRBJ1-4; no clear D gene. The CDR3 is 15 amino acids. Between the trimmed V and J ends, which lost 5 bases and 0 bases, there was a span of 10 bases. Germline V lookup: CDR1 LNHDA, CDR2 SQIVND (reference sequence). The CDR3: CASSPTGTTNEKLFF. As DNA, the CDR3 is TGTGCCAGTAGTCCGACCGGAACAACTAATGAAAAACTGTTTTTT.

J is TRBJ2-7 and V is TRBV21-1; TRBD1, the table's D call, lacks a check against the DNA. TRBV21-1 corresponds to a pseudogene. This CDR3 is 13 amino acids long. The CDR3 is CASSNMGSYEQYF. For the CDR3, the DNA is TGTGCCAGCAGCAATATGGGCAGCTACGAGCAGTACTTC.

The rearrangement joins TRBV30 to TRBJ2-3, with a tentative D call TRBD2 (6 bases). The CDR3 has 13 residues. The germline CDR1 and CDR2 sequences are GTSNPN and SVGIG (reference sequence). Trimming removed 4 bases from V and 2 bases from J, with 10 bases in between. Here the CDR3 DNA reads TGTGCCTGGACCCAGGGACTCACAGATACGCAGTATTTT. Translated, it gives CAWTQGLTDTQYF.

The chain combines TRBV28 with TRBJ1-5, with 7 bases identical to TRBD1. After removal of 4 bases from V and 7 bases from J, the junction contained 16 bases not matched to a gene. The CDR3 contains 17 residues. Germline CDR1 reads MDHEN; CDR2 reads SYDVKM. CDR3 in DNA: TGTGCCAGCAGTTATCCCTCCCAGGGGGTTGTAGAGCAGCCCCAGCATTTT. Its protein product is CASSYPSQGVVEQPQHF.

The chain recombines TRBV5-1 with TRBJ2-5, with 12 bases fitting TRBD2. Per the germline V gene, CDR1 is SGHRS and CDR2 is YFSETQ. The ends lost 5 bases at V and 4 bases at J; junction bases unmatched: 9. CDR3 length: 16 amino acids. The CDR3 DNA follows: TGCGCCAGCAGGAAAGGACTAGCGGGAATGGCAGAGACCCAGTACTTC. Its protein product is CASRKGLAGMAETQYF. The whole variable domain, remainder taken from reference TRBV5-1 and TRBJ2-5, is KAGVTQTPRYLIKTRGQQVTLSCSPISGHRSVSWYQQTPGQGLQFLFEYFSETQRNKGNFPGRFSGRQFSNSRSEMNVSTLELGDSALYLCASRKGLAGMAETQYFGPGTRLLVL.

V and J are TRBV29-1 and TRBJ1-2; possibly TRBD1 for D (5 bases). From germline, CDR1 is SQVTM and CDR2 ANQGSEA. V dropped 8 bases and J dropped 0 bases, with 13 bases sitting between them. The CDR3 runs to 13 residues. For the CDR3, the DNA is TGCAGCACCCGGGACGGATCTAACTATGGCTACACCTTC. It is translated as CSTRDGSNYGYTF.

The genes are TRBV30 and TRBJ1-1; TRBD1 might be the D (5 bases). The CDR3 is 15 amino acids. From germline, CDR1 is GTSNPN and CDR2 SVGIG (reference sequence). Trimming cost V 1 base and J 3 bases, with 15 bases left between them. The CDR3 DNA reads TGTGCCTGGAGTGATGAGGGGCCGCTTGACACTGAAGCTTTCTTT. Amino acid sequence: CAWSDEGPLDTEAFF. Combining the CDR3 with reference TRBV30 and TRBJ1-1 gives the whole variable domain SQTIHQWPATLVQPVGSPLSLECTVEGTSNPNLYWYRQAAGRGLQLLFYSVGIGQISSEVPQNLSASRPQDRQFILSSKKLLLSDSGFYLCAWSDEGPLDTEAFFGQGTRLTVV.

This chain links TRBV6-1 with TRBJ2-2; D perhaps matches TRBD2 (5 bases). Trimming took off 7 bases at V and 2 bases at J, with 8 bases between the two ends. CDR1 and CDR2 (germline): MNHNS, SASEGT. The CDR3 loop spans 13 amino acids. This chain's CDR3 is CASMGDNTGELFF. CDR3 nucleotide sequence: TGTGCCAGCATGGGAGATAACACCGGGGAGCTGTTTTTT.

The chain uses TRBV2 and TRBJ1-1; D is undetermined. Germline-derived CDR1 and CDR2 are SNHLY and FYNNEI. Deletions cut 7 bases from V and 1 base from J, with 13 bases between. This CDR3 has 14 amino acids. CDR3 residues: CASIWMEGNTEAFF. The CDR3, as DNA: TGTGCCAGCATTTGGATGGAGGGGAACACTGAAGCTTTCTTT.

CDR3 DNA: TGTGCCAGCAGTTACGGGACTCCCCCAGTTTACTATGGCTACACCTTC. It specifies CASSYGTPPVYYGYTF. The chain employs TRBV6-5 and TRBJ1-2, with D possibly TRBD1 on 5 matching bases. V lost 2 bases and J lost 3, with 16 bases in between. The CDR3 extends over 16 amino acids. CDR1 is MNHEY, CDR2 SVGAGI, per germline.

The V and J genes are TRBV19 and TRBJ2-1, with 8 bases lining up with TRBD2. Losses at the gene ends were 1 base for V and 7 bases for J; bases not matched to a gene: 3. From germline, CDR1 is LNHDA and CDR2 SQIVND (reference sequence). CDR3 length: 14 amino acids. The CDR3 bases are TGTGCCAGTAGTATAGCGGGAGGGCGTAATGAGCAGTTCTTC. Its protein product is CASSIAGGRNEQFF.

J is TRBJ1-2 and V is TRBV18; D may be TRBD1 (5 bases). In germline, CDR1 is KGHSH, CDR2 LQKENI. V shed 3 bases and J shed 0 bases, with 17 bases lying between them. The CDR3 has 17 amino acids. In DNA, the CDR3 is TGTGCCAGCTCACCTAGGGGAAGTCCAAAACCTAACTATGGCTACACCTTC. This sequence encodes CASSPRGSPKPNYGYTF.

This clone was detected only once. The genes are TRBV7-3 and TRBJ2-2; D is ambiguous. The V and J ends lost 4 bases and 6 bases respectively, with 9 bases between them. Germline V CDR1 and CDR2: SGHTA, FQGTGA. The CDR3 spans 13 residues. As DNA, the CDR3 is TGTGCCAGCAGCTCCCAGGCCGCCGGGGAGCTGTTTTTT. Translation: CASSSQAAGELFF. The full variable domain, its missing parts supplied by reference TRBV7-3 and TRBJ2-2, is GAGVSQTPSNKVTEKGKYVELRCDPISGHTALYWYRQSLGQGPEFLIYFQGTGAADDSGLPNDRFFAVRPEGSVSTLKIQRTERGDSAVYLCASSSQAAGELFFGEGSRLTVL.